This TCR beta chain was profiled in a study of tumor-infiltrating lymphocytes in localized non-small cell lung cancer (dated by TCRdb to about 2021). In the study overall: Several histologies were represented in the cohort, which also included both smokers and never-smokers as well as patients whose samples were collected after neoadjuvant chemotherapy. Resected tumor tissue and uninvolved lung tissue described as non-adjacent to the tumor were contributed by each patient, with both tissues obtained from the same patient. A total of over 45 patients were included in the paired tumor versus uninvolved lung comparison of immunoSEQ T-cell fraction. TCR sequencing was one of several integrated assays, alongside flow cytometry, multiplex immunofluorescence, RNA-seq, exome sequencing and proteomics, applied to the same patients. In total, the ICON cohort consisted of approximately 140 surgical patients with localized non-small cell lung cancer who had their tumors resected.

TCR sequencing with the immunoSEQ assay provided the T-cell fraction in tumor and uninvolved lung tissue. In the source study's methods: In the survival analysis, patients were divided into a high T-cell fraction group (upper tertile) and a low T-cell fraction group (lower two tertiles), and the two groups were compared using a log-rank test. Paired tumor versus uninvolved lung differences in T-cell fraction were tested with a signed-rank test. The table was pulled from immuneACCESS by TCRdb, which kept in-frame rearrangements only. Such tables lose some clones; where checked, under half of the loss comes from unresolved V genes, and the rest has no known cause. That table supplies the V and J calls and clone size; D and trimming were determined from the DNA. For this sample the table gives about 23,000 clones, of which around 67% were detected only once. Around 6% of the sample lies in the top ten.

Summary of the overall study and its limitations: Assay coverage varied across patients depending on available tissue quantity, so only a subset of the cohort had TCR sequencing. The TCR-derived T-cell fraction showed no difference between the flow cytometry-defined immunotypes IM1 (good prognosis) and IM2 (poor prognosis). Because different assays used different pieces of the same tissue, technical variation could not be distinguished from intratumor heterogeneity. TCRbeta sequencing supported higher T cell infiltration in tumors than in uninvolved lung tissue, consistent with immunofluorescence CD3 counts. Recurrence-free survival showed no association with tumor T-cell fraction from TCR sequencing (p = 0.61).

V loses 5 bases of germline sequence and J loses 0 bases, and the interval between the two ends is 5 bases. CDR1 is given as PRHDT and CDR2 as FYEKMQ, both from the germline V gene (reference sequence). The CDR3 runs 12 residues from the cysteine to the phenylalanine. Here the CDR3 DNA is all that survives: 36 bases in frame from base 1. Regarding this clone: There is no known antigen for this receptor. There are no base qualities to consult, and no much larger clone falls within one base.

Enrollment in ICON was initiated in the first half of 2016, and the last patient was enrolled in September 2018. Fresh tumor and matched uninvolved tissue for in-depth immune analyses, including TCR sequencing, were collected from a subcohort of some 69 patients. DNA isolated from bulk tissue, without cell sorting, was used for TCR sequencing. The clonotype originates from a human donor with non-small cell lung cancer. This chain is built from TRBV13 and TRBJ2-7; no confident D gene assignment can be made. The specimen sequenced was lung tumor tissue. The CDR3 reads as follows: CASSPFSYEQYF. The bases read TGTGCCAGCAGCCCGTTCTCCTACGAGCAGTACTTC.